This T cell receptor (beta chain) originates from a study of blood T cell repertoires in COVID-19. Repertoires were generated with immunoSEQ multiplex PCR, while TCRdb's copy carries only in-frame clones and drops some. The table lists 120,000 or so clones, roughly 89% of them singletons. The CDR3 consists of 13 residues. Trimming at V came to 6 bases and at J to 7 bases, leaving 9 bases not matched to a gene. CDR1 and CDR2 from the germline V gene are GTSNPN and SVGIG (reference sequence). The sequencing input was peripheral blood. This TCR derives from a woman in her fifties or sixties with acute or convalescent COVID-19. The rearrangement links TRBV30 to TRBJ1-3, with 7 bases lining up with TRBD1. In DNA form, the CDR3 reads TGTGCCTGTGGGAGACAGGGCGGTAACACCATATATTTT. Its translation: CACGRQGGNTIYF.